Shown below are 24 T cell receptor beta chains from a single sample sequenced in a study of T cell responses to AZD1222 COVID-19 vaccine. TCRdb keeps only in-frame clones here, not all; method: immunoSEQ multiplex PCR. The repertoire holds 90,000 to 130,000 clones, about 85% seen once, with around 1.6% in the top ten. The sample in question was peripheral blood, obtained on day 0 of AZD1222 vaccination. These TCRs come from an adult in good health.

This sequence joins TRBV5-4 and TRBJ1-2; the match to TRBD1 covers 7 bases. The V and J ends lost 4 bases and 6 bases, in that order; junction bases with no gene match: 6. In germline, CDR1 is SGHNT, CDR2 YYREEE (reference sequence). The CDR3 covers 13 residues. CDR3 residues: CASSLETGNGYTF. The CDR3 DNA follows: TGTGCCAGCAGCCTCGAGACAGGGAATGGCTACACCTTC.

CDR3 in DNA: TGTGCCAGCAGCTCCGCGCGGGGAGGGAACACTGAAGCTTTCTTT. This sequence encodes CASSSARGGNTEAFF. The V and J genes are TRBV7-9 and TRBJ1-1; D remains unclear. The V gene's germline CDR1 is SEHNR and CDR2 FQNEAQ (reference sequence). Deletions cut 4 bases from V and 1 base from J, with 13 bases between. CDR3 size: 15 residues. The entire variable domain, with the rest obtained from reference TRBV7-9 and TRBJ1-1, is as follows: DTGVSQNPRHKITKRGQNVTFRCDPISEHNRLYWYRQTLGQGPEFLTYFQNEAQLEKSRLLSDRFSAERPKGSFSTLEIQRTEQGDSAMYLCASSSARGGNTEAFFGQGTRLTVV.

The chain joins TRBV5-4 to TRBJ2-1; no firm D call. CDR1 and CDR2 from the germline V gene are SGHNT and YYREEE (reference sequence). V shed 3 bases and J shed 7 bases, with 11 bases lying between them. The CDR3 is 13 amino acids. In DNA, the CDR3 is TGTGCCAGCAGCTCAGCAGCTAAGAATGAGCAGTTCTTC. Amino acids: CASSSAAKNEQFF.

In nucleotides, the CDR3 is TGCGCCAGCAGCTTGGATGGGAGCTATAATTCACCCCTCCACTTT. Translating gives CASSLDGSYNSPLHF. This chain links TRBV5-1 with TRBJ1-6; D not resolved. The germline gives CDR1 SGHRS, CDR2 YFSETQ. This CDR3 comprises 15 residues. The V gene lost 0 bases and the J gene lost 3 bases, with 7 bases spanning the gap.

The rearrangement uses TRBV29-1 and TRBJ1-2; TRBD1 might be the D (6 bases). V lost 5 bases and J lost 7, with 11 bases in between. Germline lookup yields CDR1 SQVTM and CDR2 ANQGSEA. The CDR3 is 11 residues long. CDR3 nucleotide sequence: TGCAGCGTTCCAGGGGTTCCTGGCTACACCTTC. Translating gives CSVPGVPGYTF.

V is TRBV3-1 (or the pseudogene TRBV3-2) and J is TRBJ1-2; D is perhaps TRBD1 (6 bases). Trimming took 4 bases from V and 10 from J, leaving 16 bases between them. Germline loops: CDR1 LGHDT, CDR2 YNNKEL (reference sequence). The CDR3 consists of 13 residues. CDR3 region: CASSPSTGGFYTF. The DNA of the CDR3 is TGTGCCAGCAGCCCATCCACGGGGGGCTTCTACACCTTC.

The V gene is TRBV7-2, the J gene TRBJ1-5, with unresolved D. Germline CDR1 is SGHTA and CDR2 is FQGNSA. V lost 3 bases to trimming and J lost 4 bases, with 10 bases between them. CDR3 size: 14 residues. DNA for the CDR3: TGTGCCAGCAGCTTTGACGGACGGAATCAGCCCCAGCATTTT. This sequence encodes CASSFDGRNQPQHF.

This CDR3 is CATGDTASTDTQYF. The CDR3 nucleotides read TGTGCCACCGGGGACACTGCTAGCACAGATACGCAGTATTTT. V is TRBV24-1 and J is TRBJ2-3; TRBD1 might be the D (6 bases). CDR1 KGHDR and CDR2 SFDVKD come from the germline V gene. CDR3 size: 14 residues. V dropped 9 bases and J dropped 0 bases, with 12 bases sitting between them.

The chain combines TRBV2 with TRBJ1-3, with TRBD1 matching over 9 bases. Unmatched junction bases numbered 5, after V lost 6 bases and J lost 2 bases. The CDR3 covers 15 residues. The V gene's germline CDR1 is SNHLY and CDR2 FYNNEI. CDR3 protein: CASRRTGDAGNTIYF. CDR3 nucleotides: TGTGCCAGCAGAAGGACAGGGGACGCTGGAAACACCATATATTTT.

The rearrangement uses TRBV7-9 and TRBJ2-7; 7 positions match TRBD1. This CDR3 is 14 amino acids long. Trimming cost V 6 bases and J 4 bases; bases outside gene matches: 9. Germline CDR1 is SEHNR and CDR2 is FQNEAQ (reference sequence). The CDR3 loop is CASSRTGPKYEQYF. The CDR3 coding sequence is TGTGCCAGCAGTAGGACAGGACCAAAGTACGAGCAGTACTTC.

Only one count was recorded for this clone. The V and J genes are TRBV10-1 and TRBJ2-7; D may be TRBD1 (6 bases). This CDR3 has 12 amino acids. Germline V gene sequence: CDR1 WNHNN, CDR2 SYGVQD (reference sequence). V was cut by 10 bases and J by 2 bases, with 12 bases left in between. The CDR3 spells CATTDSTYEQYF. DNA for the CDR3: TGCGCCACTACGGACAGTACCTACGAGCAGTACTTC.

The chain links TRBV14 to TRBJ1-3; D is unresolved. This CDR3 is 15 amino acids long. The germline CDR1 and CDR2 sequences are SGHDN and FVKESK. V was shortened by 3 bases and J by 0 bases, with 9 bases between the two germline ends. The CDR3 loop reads CASSHWVNSGNTIYF. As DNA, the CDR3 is TGTGCCAGCAGCCATTGGGTTAACTCTGGAAACACCATATATTTT.

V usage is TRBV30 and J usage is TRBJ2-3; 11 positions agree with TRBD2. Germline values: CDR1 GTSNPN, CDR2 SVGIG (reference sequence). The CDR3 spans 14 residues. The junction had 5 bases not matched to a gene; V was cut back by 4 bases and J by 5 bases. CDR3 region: CAWNMGTSGDTQYF. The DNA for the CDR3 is TGTGCCTGGAATATGGGGACTAGCGGAGATACGCAGTATTTT.

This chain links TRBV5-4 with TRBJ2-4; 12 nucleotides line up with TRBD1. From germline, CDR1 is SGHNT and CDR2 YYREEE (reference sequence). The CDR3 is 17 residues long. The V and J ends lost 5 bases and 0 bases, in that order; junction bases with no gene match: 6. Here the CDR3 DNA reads TGTGCCAGCAGTACCGGGACAGGGGGCCCAGCCAAAAACATTCAGTACTTC. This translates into CASSTGTGGPAKNIQYF.

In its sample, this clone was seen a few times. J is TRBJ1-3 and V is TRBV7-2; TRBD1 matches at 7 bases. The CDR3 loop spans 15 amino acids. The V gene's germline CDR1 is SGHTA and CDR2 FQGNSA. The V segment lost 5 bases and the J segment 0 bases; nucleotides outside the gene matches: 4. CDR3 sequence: CASSRGTASGNTIYF. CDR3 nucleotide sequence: TGTGCCAGCAGCCGCGGGACAGCCTCTGGAAACACCATATATTTT. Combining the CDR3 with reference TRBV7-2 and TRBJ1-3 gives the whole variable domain GAGVSQSPSNKVTEKGKDVELRCDPISGHTALYWYRQSLGQGLEFLIYFQGNSAPDKSGLPSDRFSAERTGGSVSTLTIQRTQQEDSAVYLCASSRGTASGNTIYFGEGSWLTVV.

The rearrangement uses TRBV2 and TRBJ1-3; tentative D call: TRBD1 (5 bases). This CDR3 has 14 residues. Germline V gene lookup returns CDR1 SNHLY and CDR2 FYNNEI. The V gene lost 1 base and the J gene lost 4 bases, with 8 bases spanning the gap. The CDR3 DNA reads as TGTGCCAGCAGTGAAGGCCAGGGAGGAAACACCATATATTTT. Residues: CASSEGQGGNTIYF.

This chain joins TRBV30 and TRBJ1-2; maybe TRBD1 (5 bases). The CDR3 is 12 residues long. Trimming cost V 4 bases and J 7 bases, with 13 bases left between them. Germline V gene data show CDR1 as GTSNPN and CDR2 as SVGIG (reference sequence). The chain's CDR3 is CAWNYGAFGYTF. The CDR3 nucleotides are TGTGCCTGGAATTATGGGGCTTTTGGCTACACCTTC.

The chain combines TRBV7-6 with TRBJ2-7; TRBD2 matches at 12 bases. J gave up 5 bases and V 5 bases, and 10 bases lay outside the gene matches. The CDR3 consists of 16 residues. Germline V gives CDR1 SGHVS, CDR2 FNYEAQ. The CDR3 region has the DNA TGTGCCAGCAGCGCGACCCTAGCGGGAGGGCGTCACGAGCAGTACTTC. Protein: CASSATLAGGRHEQYF.

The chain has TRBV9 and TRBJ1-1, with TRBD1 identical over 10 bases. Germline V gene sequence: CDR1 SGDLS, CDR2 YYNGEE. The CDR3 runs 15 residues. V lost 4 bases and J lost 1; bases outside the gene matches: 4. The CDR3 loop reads CASSTRTGGNTEAFF. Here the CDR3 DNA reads TGTGCCAGCAGCACTAGGACAGGGGGGAACACTGAAGCTTTCTTT.

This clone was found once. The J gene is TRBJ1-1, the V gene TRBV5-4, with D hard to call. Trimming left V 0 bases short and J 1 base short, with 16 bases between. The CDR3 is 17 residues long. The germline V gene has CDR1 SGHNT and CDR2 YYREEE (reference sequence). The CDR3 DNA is TGTGCCAGCAGCTTGGTTGTGGGTTATCTTGAGAACACTGAAGCTTTCTTT. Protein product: CASSLVVGYLENTEAFF.

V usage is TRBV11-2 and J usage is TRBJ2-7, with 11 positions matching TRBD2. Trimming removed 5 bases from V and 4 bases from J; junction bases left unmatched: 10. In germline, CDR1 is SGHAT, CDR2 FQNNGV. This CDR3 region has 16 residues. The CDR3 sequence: CASSPVLAGGFYEQYF. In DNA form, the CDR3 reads TGTGCCAGCAGCCCCGTTTTAGCGGGAGGGTTTTACGAGCAGTACTTC.

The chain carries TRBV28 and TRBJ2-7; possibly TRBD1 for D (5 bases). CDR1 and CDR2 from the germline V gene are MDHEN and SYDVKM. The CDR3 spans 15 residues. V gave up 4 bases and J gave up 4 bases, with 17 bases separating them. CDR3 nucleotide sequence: TGTGCCAGCAGTTCCCCAGGGTCAAACGAATACGAGCAGTACTTC. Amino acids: CASSSPGSNEYEQYF.

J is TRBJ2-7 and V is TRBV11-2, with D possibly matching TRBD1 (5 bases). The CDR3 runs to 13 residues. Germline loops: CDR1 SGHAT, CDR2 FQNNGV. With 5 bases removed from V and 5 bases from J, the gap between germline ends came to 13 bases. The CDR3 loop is CASSVQVTNEQYF. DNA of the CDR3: TGTGCCAGCAGCGTACAGGTTACGAACGAGCAGTACTTC.

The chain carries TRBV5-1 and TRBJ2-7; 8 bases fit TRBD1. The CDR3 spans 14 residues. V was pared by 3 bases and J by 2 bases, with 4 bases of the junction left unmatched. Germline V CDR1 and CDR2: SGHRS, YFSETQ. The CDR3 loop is CASSYSDRAYEQYF. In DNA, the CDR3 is TGCGCCAGCAGCTATTCGGACAGGGCCTACGAGCAGTACTTC.